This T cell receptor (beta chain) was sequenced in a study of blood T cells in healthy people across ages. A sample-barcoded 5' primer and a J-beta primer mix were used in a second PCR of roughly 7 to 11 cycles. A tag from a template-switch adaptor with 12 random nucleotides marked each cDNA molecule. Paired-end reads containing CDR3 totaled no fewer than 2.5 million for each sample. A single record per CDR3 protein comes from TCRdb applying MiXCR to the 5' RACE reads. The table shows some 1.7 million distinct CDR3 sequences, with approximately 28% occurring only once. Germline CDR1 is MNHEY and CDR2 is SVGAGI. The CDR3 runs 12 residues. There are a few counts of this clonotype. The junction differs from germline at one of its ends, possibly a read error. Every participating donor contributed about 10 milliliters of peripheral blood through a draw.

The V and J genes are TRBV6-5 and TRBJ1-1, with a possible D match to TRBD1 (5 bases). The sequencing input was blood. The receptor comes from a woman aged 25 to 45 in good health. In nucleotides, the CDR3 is TGTACCAGCAGTTCCTCCAGACAGGAAGCTTTCTTT. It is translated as CTSSSSRQEAFF.